This T cell receptor beta chain was retrieved from a study of shared clonotypes between healthy human individuals. With regard to this clone: The sample has other DNA sequences that encode this CDR3 too.

Assay used: immunoSEQ multiplex PCR; TCRdb lists only in-frame clones, some missing. The sample shows 1.5 million to 2.5 million clones, roughly 95% of them seen only once. Trimming took 3 bases from V and 3 from J, leaving 9 bases between them. There are 14 residues in the CDR3. Germline assignment: CDR1 MDHEN and CDR2 SYDVKM. Positive CCR7 selection of CD45RO-negative cells yielded the naive CD8 cells, and terminally differentiated effector memory CD45RA+ cells were excluded. This sequence was found in a man aged 18 to 29 in good health. The material sequenced was naive CD8+ T cells sorted from blood. The chain couples TRBV28 to TRBJ1-5, with D perhaps matching TRBD1 (6 bases). The CDR3 region is CASSFPGDNQPQHF. As DNA, the CDR3 is TGTGCCAGCAGTTTTCCAGGGGACAATCAGCCCCAGCATTTT.